Following are 18 T cell receptor beta chains from one sample sequenced in a study of shared clonotypes between healthy human individuals. The assay was immunoSEQ multiplex PCR, and TCRdb's table has in-frame clones only and misses some. The data show around 1.1 million clones, about four fifths seen once. Sequencing was done on a sample of memory CD4+ T cells from PBMCs. Regarding subset: CD45RA-negative fraction. The receptors stem from a man younger than 30 in good health. Some clones in this sample may be carry-over from other donors' samples.

The rearrangement links TRBV5-1 to TRBJ1-5, with a possible D match to TRBD1 (6 bases). V gave up 2 bases and J gave up 6 bases, with 15 bases separating them. The CDR3 is 15 amino acids. Looked up from germline, CDR1 is SGHRS and CDR2 is YFSETQ. This CDR3 reads CASSLSGRGGQPQHF. The CDR3 bases are TGCGCCAGCAGCTTATCCGGCAGGGGTGGTCAGCCCCAGCATTTT.

About this clone: Germline and junction disagree at one end, which may indicate a read error. The V and J genes are TRBV6-6 and TRBJ2-7; D assignment may be TRBD1 or TRBD2 (5 bases each). CDR3 length: 12 amino acids. The germline gives CDR1 MNHNY, CDR2 SVGAGI (reference sequence). Here the CDR3 reads CASSLRSGASLF. CDR3 DNA sequence: TGTGCCAGCAGTTTGCGTTCTGGGGCTAGCTTGTTC.

The chain employs TRBV28 and TRBJ1-5, with a weak D call TRBD1 (5 bases). Germline assignment: CDR1 MDHEN and CDR2 SYDVKM. The CDR3 consists of 16 residues. V dropped 6 bases and J dropped 1 base, with 16 bases sitting between them. Written as DNA, the CDR3 is TGTGCCAGCAGCCCCGACAGTGTTACGAGCAATCAGCCCCAGCATTTT. Amino acids: CASSPDSVTSNQPQHF.

This sequence joins TRBV28 and TRBJ1-2; maybe TRBD1 (5 bases). Trimming removed 6 bases at V and 5 bases at J, with 13 bases between. The germline CDR1 and CDR2 sequences are MDHEN and SYDVKM. This CDR3 has 13 amino acids. Written as DNA, the CDR3 is TGTGCCAGCAGCCCAAATACAGGTTATGGCTACACCTTC. Protein product: CASSPNTGYGYTF.

The V and J genes are TRBV9 and TRBJ1-2, with D perhaps matching TRBD1 (6 bases). Germline CDR1 reads SGDLS; CDR2 reads YYNGEE. The CDR3 covers 13 residues. Trimming left V 3 bases short and J 10 bases short, with 16 bases between. In DNA, the CDR3 is TGTGCCAGCAGCGCCTCCACGGGGGGCTTCTACACCTTC. Translating it yields CASSASTGGFYTF.

The rearrangement links TRBV29-1 to TRBJ2-7, with 8 positions matching TRBD2. The germline V gene encodes CDR1 SQVTM and CDR2 ANQGSEA. V was pared by 6 bases and J by 4 bases, with 5 bases of the junction left unmatched. The CDR3 extends over 12 amino acids. CDR3 bases: TGCAGCGTGGCTAGCGGGCGGTACGAGCAGTACTTC. Translation: CSVASGRYEQYF.

The chain carries TRBV5-1 and TRBJ2-3; no reliable D call. V was clipped by 0 bases and J by 6 bases, with 8 bases between them. Germline V gene sequence: CDR1 SGHRS, CDR2 YFSETQ. The CDR3 is 13 residues long. CDR3 DNA sequence: TGCGCCAGCAGCTTGGCCGTCGGGGATACGCAGTATTTT. This encodes CASSLAVGDTQYF.

This chain links TRBV28 with TRBJ1-5; 8 bases agree with TRBD1. With 2 bases clipped from V and 6 bases from J, the junction kept 6 bases outside the gene matches. Germline V gives CDR1 MDHEN, CDR2 SYDVKM. This CDR3 contains 15 residues. DNA for the CDR3: TGTGCCAGCAGTTTAATAACAGGGGGGGGTCAGCCCCAGCATTTT. Its translation: CASSLITGGGQPQHF.

J is TRBJ2-7 and V is TRBV5-1, with D hard to call. The CDR3 is 15 residues long. Germline CDR1 and CDR2: SGHRS and YFSETQ. Trimming shortened V by 0 bases and J by 4 bases, and 14 bases separated the two germline ends. The CDR3 protein is CASSLVTNSRYEQYF. CDR3 nucleotide sequence: TGCGCCAGCAGCTTGGTAACGAACTCCAGGTACGAGCAGTACTTC.

The CDR3 DNA follows: TGTGCCATCAGTGCTGGGAACTCCTACAATGAGCAGTTCTTC. This encodes CAISAGNSYNEQFF. The rearrangement joins TRBV10-3 to TRBJ2-1; no reliable D call. This CDR3 spans 14 amino acids. Germline-derived CDR1 and CDR2 are ENHRY and SYGVKD. Trimming left V 4 bases short and J 0 bases short, with 7 bases between.

This rearrangement joins TRBV20-1 to TRBJ1-2; D call uncertain. The V gene's germline CDR1 is DFQATT and CDR2 SNEGSKA (reference sequence). The ends were cut back, 6 bases at V and 7 bases at J, with 12 bases in the middle. The CDR3 consists of 11 residues. CDR3 DNA sequence: TGCAGTGCCCCCCCCGCGGGTGGCTACACCTTC. This translates into CSAPPAGGYTF.

The V gene is TRBV28, the J gene TRBJ1-5; tentative D call: TRBD1 (6 bases). V gave up 10 bases and J gave up 2 bases, with 15 bases separating them. CDR1 and CDR2 from the germline V gene are MDHEN and SYDVKM. The CDR3 length is 14 residues. This CDR3 reads CATNRVHGNQPQHF. Written as DNA, the CDR3 is TGTGCCACCAACAGGGTACATGGCAATCAGCCCCAGCATTTT.

This clone was seen more than once but under ten times. The V call is TRBV5-1, the J call TRBJ2-5; 7 nucleotides agree with TRBD2. The length of the CDR3 is 17 residues. V shed 0 bases and J 5 bases; nucleotides not matched to a gene: 13. Per germline, CDR1 SGHRS and CDR2 YFSETQ. CDR3 coding DNA: TGCGCCAGCAGCTTGGCCGGAGGAGCGGGAACTTGGGAGACCCAGTACTTC. Translated: CASSLAGGAGTWETQYF.

This rearrangement joins TRBV5-4 to TRBJ2-2, with TRBD1 identical over 8 bases. Germline loops: CDR1 SGHNT, CDR2 YYREEE (reference sequence). The trim removed 4 bases at V and 5 bases at J, leaving 7 bases unmatched. The CDR3 is made up of 15 amino acids. The CDR3 here is CASSRGQGGTGELFF. The CDR3 DNA reads as TGTGCCAGCAGCCGCGGACAGGGCGGGACCGGGGAGCTGTTTTTT.

This clone was counted between two and nine times. This sequence may be a read error, since a much larger clone differs from it by one base. The sample holds other DNA sequences that translate to the same CDR3. The rearrangement links TRBV5-1 to TRBJ1-1; TRBD1 is a possible D gene (6 bases). Trimming removed 0 bases at V and 1 base at J, with 7 bases between. CDR1 and CDR2 from the germline V gene are SGHRS and YFSETQ. The CDR3 length is 14 residues. The CDR3 DNA sequence: TGCGCCAGCAGCTTGGAGACAGGGAACACTGAAGCTTTCTTT. It is translated as CASSLETGNTEAFF.

The genes are TRBV28 and TRBJ1-5; a weak D match, TRBD1 (6 bases). The CDR3 covers 15 residues. V was trimmed by 5 bases and J by 6 bases, leaving 17 bases between them. The germline CDR1 and CDR2 sequences are MDHEN and SYDVKM. The CDR3 loop reads CASSSGQGWGQPQHF. The DNA for the CDR3 is TGTGCCAGCAGTAGCGGGCAGGGGTGGGGTCAGCCCCAGCATTTT.

The chain joins TRBV11-2 to TRBJ2-7, with D uncertain. This CDR3 is built from 13 residues. Germline V gene lookup returns CDR1 SGHAT and CDR2 FQNNGV. The V and J ends lost 1 base and 2 bases respectively, with 6 bases between them. This chain's CDR3 is CASSLVGPYEQYF. The CDR3 DNA reads TGTGCCAGCAGCTTAGTCGGCCCCTACGAGCAGTACTTC. The full variable domain, its missing parts supplied by reference TRBV11-2 and TRBJ2-7, is EAGVAQSPRYKIIEKRQSVAFWCNPISGHATLYWYQQILGQGPKLLIQFQNNGVVDDSQLPKDRFSAERLKGVDSTLKIQPAKLEDSAVYLCASSLVGPYEQYFGPGTRLTVT.

The chain combines TRBV19 with TRBJ1-5; the D is unclear. The germline gives CDR1 LNHDA, CDR2 SQIVND (reference sequence). The CDR3 contains 13 residues. Trimming stripped 7 bases from V and 8 bases from J, with 15 bases between. This chain's CDR3 is CASTASLTEPQHF. For the CDR3, the DNA is TGTGCCAGTACCGCGTCCCTCACGGAGCCCCAGCATTTT.